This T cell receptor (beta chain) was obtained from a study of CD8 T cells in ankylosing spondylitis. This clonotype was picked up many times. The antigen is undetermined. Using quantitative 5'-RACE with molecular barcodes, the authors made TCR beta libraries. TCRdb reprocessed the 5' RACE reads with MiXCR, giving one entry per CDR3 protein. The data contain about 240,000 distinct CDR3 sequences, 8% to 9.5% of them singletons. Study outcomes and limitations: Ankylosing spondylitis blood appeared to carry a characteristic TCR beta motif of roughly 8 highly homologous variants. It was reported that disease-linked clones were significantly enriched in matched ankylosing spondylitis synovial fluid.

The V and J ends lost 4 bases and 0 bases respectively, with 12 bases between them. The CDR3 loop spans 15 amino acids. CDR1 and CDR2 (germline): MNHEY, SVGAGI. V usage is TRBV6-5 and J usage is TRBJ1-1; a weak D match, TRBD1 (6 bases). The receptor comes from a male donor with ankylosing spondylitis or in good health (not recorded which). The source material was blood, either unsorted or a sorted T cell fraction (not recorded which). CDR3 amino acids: CASSSPAGVNTEAFF. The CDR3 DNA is TGTGCCAGCAGTTCACCCGCAGGGGTGAACACTGAAGCTTTCTTT.